Here is one TCR beta chain with its context. Its antigen is as yet unknown. Expressed TCRB transcripts were sequenced because the entire RNA isolate underwent reverse transcription. TCRdb's copy holds only in-frame clones and misses some; the assay was immunoSEQ multiplex PCR. The sample shows over 90,000 clones, about 26% of them seen only once. This sample stems from a study of beta chain features in type 1 diabetes. Study summary: Regarding age, gender and cell yields, patients proved similar to healthy donors. Notes on the study in general: Shorter TCRB CDR3s, moderately but significantly so, marked every one of the four CD4+ subsets in Type 1 diabetes patients.

The sample consisted of central memory CD4+ T cells from blood. The TCR originated in a woman younger than 35 with type 1 diabetes.

The CDR3 loop is CASSQRLAGIIDTQYF. Written as DNA, the CDR3 is TGTGCCAGCAGCCAAAGACTAGCGGGAATTATAGATACGCAGTATTTT. The chain links TRBV7-2 to TRBJ2-3; TRBD2 aligns across 11 bases. Germline loops: CDR1 SGHTA, CDR2 FQGNSA. The trim removed 5 bases at V and 5 bases at J, leaving 9 bases unmatched. CDR3 length: 16 amino acids.